The next 24 T cell receptor beta chains were all read from a single sample in a study of blood T cell repertoires in COVID-19. Sequenced by immunoSEQ multiplex PCR; TCRdb stores in-frame clones only, minus some. Altogether 200,000 to 250,000 clones are present, 86% being singletons, with the ten largest covering approximately 2.8%. The sequenced material came from PBMCs or T cells enriched from blood (not recorded which). The receptors were gathered from a woman aged 50 to 60 in a cohort exposed to, infected with or recovered from COVID-19 (not recorded which).

The chain couples TRBV12-5 to TRBJ1-5; 7 positions agree with TRBD1. The CDR3 covers 16 residues. CDR1 and CDR2 from the germline V gene are LGHNT and FRNRAP. The trim removed 3 bases at V and 0 bases at J, leaving 5 bases unmatched. CDR3 in DNA: TGTGCTAGTGGTTTCCGGACAGGTGATAGCAATCAGCCCCAGCATTTT. Translating gives CASGFRTGDSNQPQHF.

The chain is built from TRBV18 and TRBJ2-2; D is possibly TRBD2 (5 bases). Germline assignment: CDR1 KGHSH and CDR2 LQKENI. V was pared by 3 bases and J by 4 bases, with 15 bases between. The CDR3 has 16 residues. CDR3 residues: CASSPSRGESTGELFF. DNA for the CDR3: TGTGCCAGCTCACCCTCCCGGGGAGAGAGCACCGGGGAGCTGTTTTTT.

The V gene is TRBV7-2, the J gene TRBJ1-2; 12 bases agree with TRBD1. Germline trimming cut 0 bases from V and 3 bases from J; bases unmatched to any gene: 2. Germline CDR1 SGHTA, CDR2 FQGNSA. This CDR3 region has 16 residues. CDR3 region: CASSLAGTGGDYGYTF. The CDR3 nucleotides read TGTGCCAGCAGCTTAGCGGGGACAGGGGGCGACTATGGCTACACCTTC.

In this sample, this clone turned up once. V usage is TRBV18 and J usage is TRBJ1-2; 12 bases line up with TRBD1. Germline V gene data show CDR1 as KGHSH and CDR2 as LQKENI. The CDR3 spans 17 residues. V gave up 3 bases and J gave up 5 bases; unmatched junction bases: 10. The CDR3 coding sequence is TGTGCCAGCTCACCTCAAACCGGGACAGGGGGCGTTTATGGCTACACCTTC. Its translation is CASSPQTGTGGVYGYTF.

V is TRBV5-1 and J is TRBJ2-3; TRBD2 aligns across 8 bases. V gave up 5 bases and J gave up 0 bases; unmatched junction bases: 11. The CDR3 is 17 amino acids. Germline V gene sequence: CDR1 SGHRS, CDR2 YFSETQ. In DNA form, the CDR3 reads TGCGCCAGCAGTCAATGGGGCGGGGGGCGAAGCACAGATACGCAGTATTTT. Residues: CASSQWGGGRSTDTQYF. Using reference TRBV5-1 and TRBJ2-3 for the parts outside the CDR3, the full variable domain is KAGVTQTPRYLIKTRGQQVTLSCSPISGHRSVSWYQQTPGQGLQFLFEYFSETQRNKGNFPGRFSGRQFSNSRSEMNVSTLELGDSALYLCASSQWGGGRSTDTQYFGPGTRLTVL.

J is TRBJ1-4 and V is TRBV5-6, with 9 bases that match TRBD1. With V trimmed by 3 bases and J by 11 bases, 8 bases remained unmatched. Germline assignment: CDR1 SGHDT and CDR2 YYEEEE. The CDR3 sequence is 14 residues long. For the CDR3, the DNA is TGTGCCAGCAGCTGGGGACAGGGTTTGAATAAACTGTTTTTT. It codes for CASSWGQGLNKLFF.

A few counts support this clone. The rearrangement uses TRBV6-5 and TRBJ1-2; the D gene is possibly TRBD1 (6 bases). Trimming took 1 base from V and 3 from J, leaving 15 bases between them. The CDR3 covers 16 residues. Germline values: CDR1 MNHEY, CDR2 SVGAGI. CDR3 loop: CASSYLLWGRDYGYTF. The CDR3 nucleotides read TGTGCCAGCAGTTACTTGCTCTGGGGGCGCGACTATGGCTACACCTTC.

The table lists this clone with a count of one. V usage is TRBV5-1 and J usage is TRBJ2-7; D is perhaps TRBD1 (6 bases). The CDR3 spans 15 residues. Trimming left V 0 bases short and J 3 bases short, with 13 bases between. The germline CDR1 and CDR2 sequences are SGHRS and YFSETQ. CDR3 protein: CASSLGTGFIYEQYF. The DNA for the CDR3 is TGCGCCAGCAGCTTGGGCACAGGGTTTATCTACGAGCAGTACTTC.

This clone appeared a few times. The V gene is TRBV7-8, the J gene TRBJ2-7; weak D call: TRBD1 (5 bases). Trimming stripped 1 base from V and 0 bases from J, with 7 bases between. Germline CDR1 and CDR2: SGHVS and FQNEAQ. The CDR3 contains 14 residues. The CDR3 loop reads CASSLGQYSYEQYF. The CDR3, as DNA: TGTGCCAGCAGCTTAGGACAGTACTCCTACGAGCAGTACTTC.

This clone has a handful of counts. This rearrangement joins TRBV7-2 to TRBJ2-2; tentative D call: TRBD2 (5 bases). Trimming left V 2 bases short and J 0 bases short, with 10 bases between. There are 16 residues in the CDR3. Germline-derived CDR1 and CDR2 are SGHTA and FQGNSA. The chain's CDR3 is CASSLLRTANTGELFF. CDR3 nucleotides: TGTGCCAGCAGCTTACTCAGGACTGCGAACACCGGGGAGCTGTTTTTT.

The genes are TRBV5-1 and TRBJ2-2, with D possibly TRBD2 on 6 matching bases. The CDR3 runs to 17 residues. Germline V CDR1 and CDR2: SGHRS, YFSETQ. Trimming removed 2 bases at V and 3 bases at J, with 17 bases between. CDR3 nucleotides: TGCGCCAGCAGCTTTCCTCGGGGGACCACGGACACCGGGGAGCTGTTTTTT. Translating it yields CASSFPRGTTDTGELFF. Looking up the rest from reference TRBV5-1 and TRBJ2-2 gives the full variable domain: KAGVTQTPRYLIKTRGQQVTLSCSPISGHRSVSWYQQTPGQGLQFLFEYFSETQRNKGNFPGRFSGRQFSNSRSEMNVSTLELGDSALYLCASSFPRGTTDTGELFFGEGSRLTVL.

The V gene is TRBV6-5, the J gene TRBJ2-7, with 7 bases aligning to TRBD1. This CDR3 has 15 amino acids. Germline CDR1 MNHEY, CDR2 SVGAGI. Trimming took 6 bases from V and 0 from J; bases not matched to a gene: 8. CDR3 residues: CASRYHRDSSYEQYF. Written as DNA, the CDR3 is TGTGCCAGCAGATACCACCGGGACAGCTCCTACGAGCAGTACTTC.

V usage is TRBV5-1 and J usage is TRBJ1-4; 8 bases line up with TRBD1. Germline CDR1 is SGHRS and CDR2 is YFSETQ. Germline trimming cut 0 bases from V and 5 bases from J; bases unmatched to any gene: 9. This CDR3 spans 17 amino acids. CDR3 in amino acids: CASSLGQGPGRNEKLFF. The DNA for the CDR3 is TGCGCCAGCAGCTTGGGACAGGGGCCGGGACGGAATGAAAAACTGTTTTTT.

The chain couples TRBV5-1 to TRBJ2-5; TRBD2 agrees at 9 bases. CDR3 size: 16 residues. CDR1 and CDR2 from the germline V gene are SGHRS and YFSETQ. V shed 0 bases and J 2 bases; nucleotides not matched to a gene: 5. CDR3: CASSLGSSGGQETQYF. CDR3 coding DNA: TGCGCCAGCAGCTTGGGGTCCAGCGGGGGGCAAGAGACCCAGTACTTC. The variable domain in full, with the rest retrieved from reference TRBV5-1 and TRBJ2-5, is KAGVTQTPRYLIKTRGQQVTLSCSPISGHRSVSWYQQTPGQGLQFLFEYFSETQRNKGNFPGRFSGRQFSNSRSEMNVSTLELGDSALYLCASSLGSSGGQETQYFGPGTRLLVL.

The rearrangement links TRBV9 to TRBJ2-5; D is possibly TRBD2 (6 bases). The length of the CDR3 is 13 residues. Germline CDR1 and CDR2: SGDLS and YYNGEE. Deletions cut 1 base from V and 6 bases from J, with 10 bases between. The CDR3 DNA follows: TGTGCCAGCAGCGTATCTGGGGGGAAGACCCAGTACTTC. Protein: CASSVSGGKTQYF.

J is TRBJ1-5 and V is TRBV4-2; D is perhaps TRBD1 (6 bases). The CDR3 runs 13 residues. Germline V gives CDR1 LGHNA, CDR2 YNFKEQ. The germline V and J ends were trimmed by 4 bases and 6 bases, with 10 bases remaining between them. The CDR3 protein is CASSREQGQPQHF. The CDR3 DNA reads TGTGCCAGCAGCCGGGAACAGGGTCAGCCCCAGCATTTT.

A note on this clone: At the DNA level, this CDR3 is encoded by other sequences in the same sample as well. The chain couples TRBV7-2 to TRBJ2-5, with unresolved D. The germline V and J ends were trimmed by 0 bases and 2 bases, with 4 bases remaining between them. Germline loops: CDR1 SGHTA, CDR2 FQGNSA. The CDR3 consists of 13 residues. Here the CDR3 DNA reads TGTGCCAGCAGCTTAGCCCGGCAAGAGACCCAGTACTTC. This translates into CASSLARQETQYF.

This clone came up a few times. The chain joins TRBV24-1 to TRBJ2-1, with D perhaps TRBD1 (7 bases). The CDR3 length is 17 residues. Germline CDR1 is KGHDR and CDR2 is SFDVKD. V gave up 5 bases and J gave up 7 bases, with 23 bases separating them. The CDR3 is CATSGPLEGAGGNEQFF. The DNA for the CDR3 is TGTGCCACCAGTGGGCCTCTGGAGGGGGCTGGGGGAAATGAGCAGTTCTTC.

The chain links TRBV2 to TRBJ1-1; a weak D match, TRBD1 (5 bases). The germline V and J ends were trimmed by 6 bases and 0 bases, with 11 bases remaining between them. This CDR3 has 14 amino acids. Germline values: CDR1 SNHLY, CDR2 FYNNEI. This CDR3 is CASRPRAMNTEAFF. The CDR3 DNA reads as TGTGCCAGCAGGCCCAGGGCCATGAACACTGAAGCTTTCTTT.

This chain uses TRBV28 with TRBJ2-3, with D possibly matching TRBD1 (6 bases). This CDR3 region has 14 residues. V lost 4 bases and J lost 2, with 10 bases in between. From germline, CDR1 is MDHEN and CDR2 SYDVKM. CDR3 coding DNA: TGTGCCAGCAGTTCTAGGGGACACACAGATACGCAGTATTTT. Amino acid sequence: CASSSRGHTDTQYF.

The chain uses TRBV11-1 and TRBJ1-1; the D is unclear. Trimming stripped 1 base from V and 0 bases from J, with 6 bases between. The length of the CDR3 is 14 residues. Per germline, CDR1 SGHAT and CDR2 FQDESV (reference sequence). CDR3 DNA sequence: TGTGCCAGCAGCTTAGACAGACTGAACACTGAAGCTTTCTTT. This sequence encodes CASSLDRLNTEAFF.

The V and J genes are TRBV6-5 and TRBJ1-1; TRBD1 agrees at 9 bases. V dropped 0 bases and J dropped 7; count of bases not matched to a gene: 9. CDR3 length equals 16 residues. CDR1 is MNHEY, CDR2 SVGAGI, per germline. The CDR3 here is CASSYSGTGSGHEAFF. CDR3 nucleotide sequence: TGTGCCAGCAGTTACTCAGGGACAGGGTCGGGTCATGAAGCTTTCTTT.

For the CDR3, the DNA is TGTGCCAGCTCCGGCGACAGGGGAAATTCACCCCTCCACTTT. It translates to CASSGDRGNSPLHF. This chain uses TRBV18 with TRBJ1-6; 8 bases agree with TRBD1. In germline, CDR1 is KGHSH, CDR2 LQKENI. The CDR3 loop spans 14 amino acids. The V segment lost 6 bases and the J segment 7 bases; nucleotides outside the gene matches: 5.

This clone occurred once. The V call is TRBV5-1, the J call TRBJ2-3; a weak D match, TRBD2 (7 bases). V was cut by 4 bases and J by 4 bases, with 22 bases left in between. The CDR3 extends over 17 amino acids. Germline CDR1 SGHRS, CDR2 YFSETQ. The CDR3 DNA reads TGCGCCAGCAGCCCGGAGGGGGGGCCTCAACGGGCAGATACGCAGTATTTT. Its translation: CASSPEGGPQRADTQYF.